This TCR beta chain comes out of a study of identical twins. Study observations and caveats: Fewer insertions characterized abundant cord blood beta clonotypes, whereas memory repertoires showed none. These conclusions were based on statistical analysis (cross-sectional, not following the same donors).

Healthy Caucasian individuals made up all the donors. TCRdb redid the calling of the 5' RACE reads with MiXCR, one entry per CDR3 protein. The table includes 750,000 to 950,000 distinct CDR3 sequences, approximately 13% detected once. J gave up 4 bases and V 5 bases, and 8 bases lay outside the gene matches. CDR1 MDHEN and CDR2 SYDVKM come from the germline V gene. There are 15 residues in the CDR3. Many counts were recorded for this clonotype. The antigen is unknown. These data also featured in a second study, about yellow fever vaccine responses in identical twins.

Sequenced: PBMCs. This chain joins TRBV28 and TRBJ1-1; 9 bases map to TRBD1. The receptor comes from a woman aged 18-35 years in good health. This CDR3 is CASSHPGQGGTEAFF. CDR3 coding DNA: TGTGCCAGCAGTCATCCGGGACAGGGAGGCACTGAAGCTTTCTTT.